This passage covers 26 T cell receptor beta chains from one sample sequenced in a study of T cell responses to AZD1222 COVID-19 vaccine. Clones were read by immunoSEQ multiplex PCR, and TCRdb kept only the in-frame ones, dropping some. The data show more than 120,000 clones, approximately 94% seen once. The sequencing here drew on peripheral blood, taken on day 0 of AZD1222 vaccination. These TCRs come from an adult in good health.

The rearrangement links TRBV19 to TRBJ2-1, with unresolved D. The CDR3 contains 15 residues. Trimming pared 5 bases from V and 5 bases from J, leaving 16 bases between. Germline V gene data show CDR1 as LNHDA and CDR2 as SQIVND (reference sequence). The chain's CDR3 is CASSLWAQTHNEQFF. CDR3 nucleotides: TGTGCCAGTAGTTTATGGGCCCAGACGCACAATGAGCAGTTCTTC.

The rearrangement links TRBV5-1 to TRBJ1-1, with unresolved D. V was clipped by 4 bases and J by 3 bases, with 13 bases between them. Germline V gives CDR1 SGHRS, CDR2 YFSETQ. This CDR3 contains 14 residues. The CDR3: CASSPDTTDTEAFF. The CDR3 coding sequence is TGCGCCAGCAGCCCCGATACTACAGACACTGAAGCTTTCTTT.

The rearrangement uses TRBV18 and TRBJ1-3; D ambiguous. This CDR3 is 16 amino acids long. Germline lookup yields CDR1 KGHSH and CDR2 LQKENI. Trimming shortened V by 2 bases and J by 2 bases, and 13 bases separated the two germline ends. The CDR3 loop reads CASSPVRESAGNTIYF. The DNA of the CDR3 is TGTGCCAGCTCACCAGTGAGGGAGAGCGCTGGAAACACCATATATTTT. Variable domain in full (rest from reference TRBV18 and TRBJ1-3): NAGVMQNPRHLVRRRGQEARLRCSPMKGHSHVYWYRQLPEEGLKFMVYLQKENIIDESGMPKERFSAEFPKEGPSILRIQQVVRGDSAAYFCASSPVRESAGNTIYFGEGSWLTVV.

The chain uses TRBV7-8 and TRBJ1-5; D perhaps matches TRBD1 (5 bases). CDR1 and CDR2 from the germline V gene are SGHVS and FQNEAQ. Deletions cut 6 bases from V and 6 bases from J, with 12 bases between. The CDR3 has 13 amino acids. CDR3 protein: CASSSGLGQPQHF. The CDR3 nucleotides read TGTGCCAGCAGTTCAGGGTTGGGTCAGCCCCAGCATTTT.

CDR3 nucleotides: TGTGCCAGCATGAGCTTGGGTAGCGGGGCTCAAGAGACCCAGTACTTC. Translated, it gives CASMSLGSGAQETQYF. V and J are TRBV2 and TRBJ2-5, with 8 bases identical to TRBD2. Germline values: CDR1 SNHLY, CDR2 FYNNEI. CDR3 length equals 16 residues. Trimming took 7 bases from V and 2 from J; bases not matched to a gene: 12.

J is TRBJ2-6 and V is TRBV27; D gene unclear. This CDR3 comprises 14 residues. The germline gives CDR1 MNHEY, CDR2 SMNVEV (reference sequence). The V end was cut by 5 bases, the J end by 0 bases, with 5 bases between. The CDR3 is CASSPSSGANVLTF. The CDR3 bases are TGTGCCAGCAGTCCTAGCTCTGGGGCCAACGTCCTGACTTTC.

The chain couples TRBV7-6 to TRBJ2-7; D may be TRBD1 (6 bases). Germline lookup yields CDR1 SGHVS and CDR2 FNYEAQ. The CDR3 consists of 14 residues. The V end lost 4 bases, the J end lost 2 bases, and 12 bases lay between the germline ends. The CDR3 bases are TGTGCCAGCAGCTGGGGGCAGGGAGCCTACGAGCAGTACTTC. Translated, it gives CASSWGQGAYEQYF.

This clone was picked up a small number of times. The CDR3 sequence is CASSHAFRGGPGELFF. The DNA of the CDR3 is TGTGCCAGCAGCCACGCATTCCGGGGCGGCCCCGGGGAGCTGTTTTTT. This chain joins TRBV7-9 and TRBJ2-2; tentatively, D is TRBD1 or TRBD2 (5 bases each). Trimming stripped 5 bases from V and 6 bases from J, with 19 bases between. CDR3 length equals 16 residues. The germline V gene has CDR1 SEHNR and CDR2 FQNEAQ (reference sequence).

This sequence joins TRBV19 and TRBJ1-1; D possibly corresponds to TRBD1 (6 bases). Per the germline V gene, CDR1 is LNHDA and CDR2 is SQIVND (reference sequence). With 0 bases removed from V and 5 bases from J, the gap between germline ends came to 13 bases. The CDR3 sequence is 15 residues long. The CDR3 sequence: CASSIDRAGVTEAFF. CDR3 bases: TGTGCCAGTAGTATAGATCGGGCAGGGGTAACTGAAGCTTTCTTT.

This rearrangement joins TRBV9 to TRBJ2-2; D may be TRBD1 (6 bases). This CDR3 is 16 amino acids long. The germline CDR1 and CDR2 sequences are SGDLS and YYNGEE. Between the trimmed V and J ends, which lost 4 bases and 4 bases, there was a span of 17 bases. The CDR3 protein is CASSFLDRQVTGELFF. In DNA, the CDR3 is TGTGCCAGCAGCTTTCTGGACAGACAGGTCACCGGGGAGCTGTTTTTT.

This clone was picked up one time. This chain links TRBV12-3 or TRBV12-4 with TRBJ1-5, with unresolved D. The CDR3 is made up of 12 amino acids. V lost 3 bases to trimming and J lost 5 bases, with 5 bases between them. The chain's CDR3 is CASSFRDQPQHF. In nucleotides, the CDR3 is TGTGCCAGCAGTTTCAGAGATCAGCCCCAGCATTTT.

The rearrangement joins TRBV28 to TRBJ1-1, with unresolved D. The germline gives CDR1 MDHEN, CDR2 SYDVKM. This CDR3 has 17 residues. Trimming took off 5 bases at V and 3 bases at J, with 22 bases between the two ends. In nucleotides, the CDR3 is TGTGCCAGCAGTACCCACAGCAGCGTACCCCTACACACTGAAGCTTTCTTT. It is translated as CASSTHSSVPLHTEAFF.

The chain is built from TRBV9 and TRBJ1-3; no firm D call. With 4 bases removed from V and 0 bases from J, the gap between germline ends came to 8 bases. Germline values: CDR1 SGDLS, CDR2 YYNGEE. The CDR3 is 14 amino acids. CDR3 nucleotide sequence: TGTGCCAGCAGCACCCTGAGCTCTGGAAACACCATATATTTT. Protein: CASSTLSSGNTIYF.

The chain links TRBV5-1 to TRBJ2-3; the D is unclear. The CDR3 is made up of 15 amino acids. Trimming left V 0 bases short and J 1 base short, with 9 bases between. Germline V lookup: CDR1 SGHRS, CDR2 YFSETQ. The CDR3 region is CASSLGSRRTDTQYF. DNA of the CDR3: TGCGCCAGCAGCTTGGGTTCTCGGCGCACAGATACGCAGTATTTT.

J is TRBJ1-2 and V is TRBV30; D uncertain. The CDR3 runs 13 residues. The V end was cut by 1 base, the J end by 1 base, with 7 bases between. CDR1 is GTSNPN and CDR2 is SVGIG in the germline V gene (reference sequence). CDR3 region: CAWSGHLNYGYTF. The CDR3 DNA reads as TGTGCCTGGAGTGGACATCTTAACTATGGCTACACCTTC.

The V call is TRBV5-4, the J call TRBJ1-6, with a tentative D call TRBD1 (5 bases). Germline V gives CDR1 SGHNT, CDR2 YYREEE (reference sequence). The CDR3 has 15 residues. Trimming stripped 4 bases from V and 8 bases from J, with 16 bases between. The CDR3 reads CASSQRTGDYSPLHF. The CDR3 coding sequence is TGTGCCAGCAGCCAGCGGACGGGGGATTATTCACCCCTCCACTTT.

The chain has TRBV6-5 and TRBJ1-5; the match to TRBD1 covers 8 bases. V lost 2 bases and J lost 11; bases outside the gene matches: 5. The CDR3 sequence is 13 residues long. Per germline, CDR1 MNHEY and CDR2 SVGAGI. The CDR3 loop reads CASSYTGQGTQHF. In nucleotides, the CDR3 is TGTGCCAGCAGTTACACCGGACAGGGCACCCAGCATTTT.

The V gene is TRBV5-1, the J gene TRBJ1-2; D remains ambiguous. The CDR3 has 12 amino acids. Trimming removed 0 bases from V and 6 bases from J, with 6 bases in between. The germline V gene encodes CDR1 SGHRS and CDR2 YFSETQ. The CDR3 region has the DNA TGCGCCAGCAGCTTGGCCGGGGATGGCTACACCTTC. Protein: CASSLAGDGYTF. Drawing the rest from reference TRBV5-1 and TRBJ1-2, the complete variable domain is KAGVTQTPRYLIKTRGQQVTLSCSPISGHRSVSWYQQTPGQGLQFLFEYFSETQRNKGNFPGRFSGRQFSNSRSEMNVSTLELGDSALYLCASSLAGDGYTFGSGTRLTVV.

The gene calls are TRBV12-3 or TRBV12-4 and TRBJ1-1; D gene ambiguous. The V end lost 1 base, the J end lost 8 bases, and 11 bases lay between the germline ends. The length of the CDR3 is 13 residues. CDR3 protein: CASSLDSFEEAFF. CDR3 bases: TGTGCCAGCAGTTTAGACAGCTTTGAAGAAGCTTTCTTT.

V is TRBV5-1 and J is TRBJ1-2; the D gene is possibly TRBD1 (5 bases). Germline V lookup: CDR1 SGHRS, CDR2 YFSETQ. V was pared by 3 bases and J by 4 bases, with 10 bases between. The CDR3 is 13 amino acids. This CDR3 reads CASSYGGAYGYTF. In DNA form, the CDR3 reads TGCGCCAGCAGCTACGGGGGAGCCTATGGCTACACCTTC.

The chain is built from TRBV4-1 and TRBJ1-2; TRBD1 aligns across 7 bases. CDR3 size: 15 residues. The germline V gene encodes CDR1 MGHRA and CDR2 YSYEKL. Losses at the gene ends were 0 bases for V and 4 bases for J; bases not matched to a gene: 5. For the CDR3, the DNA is TGCGCCAGCAGCCAAGATGGGGACAGACCCTATGGCTACACCTTC. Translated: CASSQDGDRPYGYTF.

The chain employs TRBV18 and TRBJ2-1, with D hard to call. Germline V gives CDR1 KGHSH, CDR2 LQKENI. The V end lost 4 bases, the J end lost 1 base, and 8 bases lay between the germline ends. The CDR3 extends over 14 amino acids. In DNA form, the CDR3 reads TGTGCCAGCTCACAGTCGATTTCCTACAATGAGCAGTTCTTC. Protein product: CASSQSISYNEQFF.

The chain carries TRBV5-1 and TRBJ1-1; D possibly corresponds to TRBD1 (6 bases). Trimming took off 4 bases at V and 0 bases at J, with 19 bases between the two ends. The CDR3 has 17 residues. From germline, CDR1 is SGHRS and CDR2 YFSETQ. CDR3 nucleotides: TGCGCCAGCAGCCCTCGGACAGCACCGGATCTGAACACTGAAGCTTTCTTT. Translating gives CASSPRTAPDLNTEAFF.

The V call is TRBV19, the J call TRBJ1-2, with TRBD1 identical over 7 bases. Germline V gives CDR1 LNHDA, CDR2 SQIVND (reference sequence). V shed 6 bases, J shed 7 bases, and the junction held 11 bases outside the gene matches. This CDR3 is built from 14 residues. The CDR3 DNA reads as TGTGCCAGTAGGCTTAGACAGGGTTCAGGTGGCTACACCTTC. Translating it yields CASRLRQGSGGYTF.

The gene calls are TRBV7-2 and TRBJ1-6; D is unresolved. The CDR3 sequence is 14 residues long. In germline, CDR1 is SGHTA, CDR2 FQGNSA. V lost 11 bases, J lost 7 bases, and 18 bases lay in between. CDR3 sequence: CAGAADSRNSPLHF. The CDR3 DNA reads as TGTGCCGGCGCCGCAGACTCTAGGAATTCACCCCTCCACTTT.

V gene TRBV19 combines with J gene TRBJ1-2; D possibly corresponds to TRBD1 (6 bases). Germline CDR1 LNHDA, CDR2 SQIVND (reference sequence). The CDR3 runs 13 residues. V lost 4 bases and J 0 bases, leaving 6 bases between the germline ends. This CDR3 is CASSRTANYGYTF. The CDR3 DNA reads TGTGCCAGTAGTAGGACAGCTAACTATGGCTACACCTTC.